This record looks at one TCR beta chain sequence and its context. It has no known antigen specificity. No clone much larger than this one lies a single base away; base qualities are absent. This entry comes from a study of cytotoxic CD8 clonotypes in ibrutinib-treated CLL (dated by TCRdb to about 2021). Background on the whole study: In this cohort, approximately 15 patients were treatment-naive and approximately 10 were relapsed/refractory, while 17 to 18 had unmutated IGHV. Responses were partial in about 25 patients and complete in 2; after median about 68 months follow-up, about 14 stayed in remission and some twelve progressed. Response samples were obtained after a median of approximately eleven months of treatment, with a range of about 6 to 36 months. On average, each sample had roughly 260,000 productive templates and more than 75,000 productive rearrangements. Longitudinal samples were available for about 30% of the 86 trial participants. Cryopreserved peripheral blood mononuclear cells were collected at three points: before therapy, at response, and at either sustained remission or disease progression. Paper-wide results and their limitations: Clonality increased at ibrutinib response, stayed stable in sustained remission, and fell back toward baseline at progression. Baseline clonality exceeded that of age-matched healthy donors and correlated strongly with circulating CD8+ T-cell counts. Lymph node repertoires were not examined, and the timing of sampling was not matched between patients in sustained remission and those whose disease progressed. Public clonotypes were rare and either contracted or stayed stable during treatment, and the rise in clonality at ibrutinib response reflected the expansion of private clonotypes.

On a MiSeq, deep resolution sequencing aimed for a depth between 1 in 1 million and 1 in 200,000 T cells, with each clonotype covered approximately 9.8x on average. The immunoSEQ hsTCRB Kit was used to generate TCR beta libraries. Per the authors' processing: Data were analyzed with ImmunoSEQ Data Assistant and ImmunoSEQ Analyzer, with V, D and J genes assigned per IMGT definitions. Clonality, with values ranging from 0 to 1, was calculated as one minus the normalized Shannon entropy of productive rearrangement frequencies. Only overrepresented clonotypes making up at least 0.05% of each patient's repertoire were included in the public clonotype analysis. Some 13 age-matched healthy donor repertoires from immuneACCESS were used as controls for clonality. TCRdb re-hosts the immuneACCESS table, in-frame sequences only. Its copies lack some clones; in the studies checked, an unresolved V gene accounts for under half of them, and the cause for the rest is not known. Clone size and the V and J calls come from that table; the DNA yielded D and trimming. The sample table holds around 310,000 clones, of which more than 65% were seen once. The top ten clones comprise over 5.5% of the sample.

V has 6 bases trimmed and J has 0 bases trimmed; junction bases matching no gene number 3. CDR1 and CDR2, per the germline V gene, are SNHLY and FYNNEI. The CDR3, cysteine through phenylalanine, is 15 amino acids long. Just CDR3 DNA is preserved here, 45 bases in frame from base 1. Approximately 2 micrograms of genomic DNA were extracted from cryopreserved PBMCs for TCR beta library preparation. Longitudinal blood samples from CLL patients receiving ibrutinib monotherapy were subjected to high-throughput TCR beta sequencing. The patients took part in an open-label, single-center phase 2 trial of ibrutinib monotherapy.

The specimen was PBMCs, collected before ibrutinib treatment. The rearrangement joined TRBV2 to TRBJ1-3; 9 central nucleotides agree with TRBD1. The source of this sequence is a human donor with chronic lymphocytic leukemia. The CDR3 region: CASSPGQGSGNTIYF. The sequence in DNA is TGTGCCAGCAGCCCGGGACAGGGCTCTGGAAACACCATATATTTT.